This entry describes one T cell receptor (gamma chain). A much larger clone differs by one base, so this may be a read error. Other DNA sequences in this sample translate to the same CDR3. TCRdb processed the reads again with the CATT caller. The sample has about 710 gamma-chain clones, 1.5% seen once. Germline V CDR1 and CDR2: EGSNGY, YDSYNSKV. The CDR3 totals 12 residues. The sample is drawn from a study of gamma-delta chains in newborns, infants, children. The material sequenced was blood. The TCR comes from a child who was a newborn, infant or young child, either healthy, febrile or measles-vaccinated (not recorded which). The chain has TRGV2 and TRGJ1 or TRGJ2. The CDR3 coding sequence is TGTGCCACCTGGGTCCCTTATTATAAGAAACTCTTC. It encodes CATWVPYYKKLF.